The clone carrying this T cell receptor beta chain was seen at least ten times. The junction does not match germline at one end; this may be a read error. The CDR3 totals 18 residues. Germline V gene lookup returns CDR1 SGHRS and CDR2 YFSETQ. Time point indicated: longitudinal time-point 2. TCRdb re-derived calls from the 5' RACE reads in MiXCR, one entry per CDR3 protein. The sample comprises some 80,000 distinct CDR3 sequences, nearly 6% of which are singletons, and 7.9% rests with the top ten. The sample is drawn from a study of neurological immune-mediated disorders. Specimen: PBMCs. The clonotype originates from a woman in her fifties or sixties with multiple sclerosis. V gene TRBV5-1 combines with J gene TRBJ2-2; TRBD2 aligns across 10 bases. DNA of the CDR3: TGCGCCAGCAGATTGGCCCCTAGCGGGGGTTCGAACACCGGGGAGCTGTTTTTT. The encoded protein is CASRLAPSGGSNTGELFF.